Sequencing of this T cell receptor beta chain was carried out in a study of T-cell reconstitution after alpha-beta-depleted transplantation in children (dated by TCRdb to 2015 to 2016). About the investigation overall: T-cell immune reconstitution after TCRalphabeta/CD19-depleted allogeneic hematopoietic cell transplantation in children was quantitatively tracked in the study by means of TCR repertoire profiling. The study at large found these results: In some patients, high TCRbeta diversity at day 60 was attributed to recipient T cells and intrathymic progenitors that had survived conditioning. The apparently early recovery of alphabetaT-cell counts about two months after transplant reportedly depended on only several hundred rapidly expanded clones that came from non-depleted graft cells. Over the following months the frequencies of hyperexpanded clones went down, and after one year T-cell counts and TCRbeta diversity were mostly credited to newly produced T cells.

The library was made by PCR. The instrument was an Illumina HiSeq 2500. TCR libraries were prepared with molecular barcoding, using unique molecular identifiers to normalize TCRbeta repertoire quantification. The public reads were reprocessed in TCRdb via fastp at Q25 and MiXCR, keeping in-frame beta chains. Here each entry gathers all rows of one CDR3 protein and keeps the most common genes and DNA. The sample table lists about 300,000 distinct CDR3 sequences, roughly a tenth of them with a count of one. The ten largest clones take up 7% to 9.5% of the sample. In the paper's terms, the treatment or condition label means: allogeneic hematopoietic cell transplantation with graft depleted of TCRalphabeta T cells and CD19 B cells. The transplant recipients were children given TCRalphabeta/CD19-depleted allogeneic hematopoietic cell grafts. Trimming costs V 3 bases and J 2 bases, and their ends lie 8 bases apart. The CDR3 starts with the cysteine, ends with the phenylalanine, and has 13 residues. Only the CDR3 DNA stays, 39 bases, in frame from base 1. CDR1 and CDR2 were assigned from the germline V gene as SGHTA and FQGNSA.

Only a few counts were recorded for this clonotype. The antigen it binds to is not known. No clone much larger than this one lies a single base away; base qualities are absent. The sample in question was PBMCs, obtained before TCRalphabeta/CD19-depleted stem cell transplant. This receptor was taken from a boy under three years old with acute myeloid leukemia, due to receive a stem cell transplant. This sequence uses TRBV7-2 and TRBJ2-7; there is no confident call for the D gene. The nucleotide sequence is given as TGTGCCAGCAGCTTTACCCTGACCTACGAGCAGTACTTC. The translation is CASSFTLTYEQYF.